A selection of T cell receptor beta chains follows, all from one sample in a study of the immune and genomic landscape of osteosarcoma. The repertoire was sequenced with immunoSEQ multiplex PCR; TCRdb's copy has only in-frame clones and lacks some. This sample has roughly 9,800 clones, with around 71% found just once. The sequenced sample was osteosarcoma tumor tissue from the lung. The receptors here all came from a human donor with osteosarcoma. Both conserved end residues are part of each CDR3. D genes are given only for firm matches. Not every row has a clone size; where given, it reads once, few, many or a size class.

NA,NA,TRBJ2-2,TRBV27,CASSLTARGTGELFF,TGTGCCAGCAGTTTAACGGCAAGAGGCACCGGGGAGCTGTTTTTT
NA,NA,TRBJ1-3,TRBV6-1,CAIQDSPEAGNTIYF,TGTGCCATCCAGGACAGCCCGGAGGCTGGAAACACCATATATTTT
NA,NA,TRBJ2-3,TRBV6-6,CASSGTGSGYTQYF,TGTGCCAGCAGTGGAACGGGGAGCGGGTATACGCAGTATTTT
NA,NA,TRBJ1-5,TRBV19,CASRGQSFSNQPQHF,TGTGCCAGTAGAGGACAGTCTTTTAGCAATCAGCCCCAGCATTTT
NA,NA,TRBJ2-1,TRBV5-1,CASSLDGVDYNEQFF,TGCGCCAGCAGCTTGGATGGGGTGGACTACAATGAGCAGTTCTTC
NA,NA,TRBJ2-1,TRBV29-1,CSGGIGGSYNEQFF,TGCAGCGGGGGAATAGGCGGGTCCTACAATGAGCAGTTCTTC
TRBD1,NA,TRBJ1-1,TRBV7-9,CASSLGQGVNTEAFF,TGTGCCAGCAGCTTAGGACAGGGAGTGAACACTGAAGCTTTCTTT
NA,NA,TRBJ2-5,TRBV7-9,CASSPHGPLAGRLQETQYF,TGTGCCAGCAGCCCCCACGGCCCTTTGGCGGGACGTCTCCAAGAGACCCAGTACTTC
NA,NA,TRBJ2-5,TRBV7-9,CASSLVPETQYF,TGTGCCAGCAGCTTAGTCCCCGAGACCCAGTACTTC
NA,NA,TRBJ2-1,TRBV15,CATSVFDEQFF,TGTGCCACCAGCGTTTTCGATGAGCAGTTCTTC
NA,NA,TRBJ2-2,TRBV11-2,CASTSWGAGELFF,TGTGCCAGCACCTCGTGGGGGGCCGGGGAGCTGTTTTTT
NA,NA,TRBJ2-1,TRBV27,CASSFSSAYNEQFF,TGTGCCAGCAGTTTCTCTAGCGCTTACAATGAGCAGTTCTTC
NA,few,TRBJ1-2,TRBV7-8,CASSLGTASPYGYTF,TGTGCCAGCAGCTTAGGGACCGCTAGCCCCTATGGCTACACCTTC
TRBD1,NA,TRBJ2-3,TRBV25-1,CASSWGQGHTQYF,TGTGCCAGCAGTTGGGGACAGGGGCATACGCAGTATTTT